The rows below give T cell receptor beta chains drawn from one sample of a study of blood T cell repertoires in COVID-19. Libraries were prepared by immunoSEQ multiplex PCR; TCRdb keeps only in-frame clonotypes and omits some of them. The sample lists 300,000 to 400,000 clones, over 90% occurring once. Sequencing was performed on PBMCs or T cells enriched from blood (not recorded which). The source is a woman aged 30 to 39 who had been exposed to COVID-19. Both conserved end residues are part of each CDR3. D genes are given only for firm matches. Part of the rows lack a size; the others show once, few, many or a class for expanded clones.

V gene: TRBV21-1
J gene: TRBJ2-1
D gene: NA
clone size: NA
CDR3 length: 17
CDR3 protein: CASSKVGGGSAYNEQFF
CDR3 DNA: NA

V gene: TRBV5-6
J gene: TRBJ1-1
D gene: NA
clone size: NA
CDR3 length: 14
CDR3 protein: CASSLYQGYTEAFF
CDR3 DNA: TGTGCCAGCAGCTTATATCAGGGGTACACTGAAGCTTTCTTT

V gene: TRBV14
J gene: TRBJ1-1
D gene: NA
clone size: NA
CDR3 length: 14
CDR3 protein: CASSLGQWNTEAFF
CDR3 DNA: TGTGCCAGCAGCCTTGGACAGTGGAACACTGAAGCTTTCTTT

V gene: TRBV7-9
J gene: TRBJ2-1
D gene: TRBD1
clone size: NA
CDR3 length: 15
CDR3 protein: CASSLGQGAYNEQFF
CDR3 DNA: TGTGCCAGCAGCTTAGGACAGGGCGCCTACAATGAGCAGTTCTTC

V gene: TRBV6-5
J gene: TRBJ1-3
D gene: NA
clone size: NA
CDR3 length: 15
CDR3 protein: CASSSGHGSGNTIYF
CDR3 DNA: TGTGCCAGCAGTTCAGGACATGGGTCTGGAAACACCATATATTTT

V gene: TRBV30
J gene: TRBJ2-3
D gene: NA
clone size: NA
CDR3 length: 14
CDR3 protein: CALGAVVSTDTQYF
CDR3 DNA: TGTGCCTTGGGGGCAGTTGTTAGCACAGATACGCAGTATTTT

V gene: TRBV19
J gene: TRBJ2-1
D gene: NA
clone size: NA
CDR3 length: 13
CDR3 protein: CATRTGFRDEQFF
CDR3 DNA: TGTGCCACCCGAACAGGGTTTCGAGATGAGCAGTTCTTC

V gene: TRBV4-3
J gene: TRBJ1-3
D gene: NA
clone size: NA
CDR3 length: 15
CDR3 protein: CASSQDRGAGNTIYF
CDR3 DNA: TGCGCCAGCAGCCAAGATAGGGGCGCTGGAAACACCATATATTTT

V gene: TRBV7-9
J gene: TRBJ2-1
D gene: TRBD2
clone size: NA
CDR3 length: 16
CDR3 protein: CASSLALAGGPVEQFF
CDR3 DNA: TGTGCCAGCAGCTTAGCGCTGGCGGGGGGGCCAGTTGAGCAGTTCTTC

V gene: TRBV4-2
J gene: TRBJ1-2
D gene: NA
clone size: NA
CDR3 length: 14
CDR3 protein: CASSQPGAGYGYTF
CDR3 DNA: TGTGCCAGCAGCCAACCTGGGGCAGGGTACGGCTACACCTTC

V gene: TRBV7-3
J gene: TRBJ1-2
D gene: NA
clone size: NA
CDR3 length: 14
CDR3 protein: CASRPQGLPRHLIF
CDR3 DNA: TGTGCCAGCAGACCGCAGGGGCTCCCCCGCCACCTCATTTTC

V gene: TRBV9
J gene: TRBJ1-2
D gene: NA
clone size: once
CDR3 length: 12
CDR3 protein: CASSPLGGGYTF
CDR3 DNA: TGTGCCAGCAGCCCGCTAGGGGGTGGCTACACCTTC

V gene: TRBV5-8
J gene: TRBJ1-2
D gene: NA
clone size: NA
CDR3 length: 13
CDR3 protein: CASSFDRFGGYTF
CDR3 DNA: TGTGCCAGCAGCTTCGACAGGTTTGGGGGCTACACCTTC

V gene: TRBV5-4
J gene: TRBJ1-2
D gene: NA
clone size: NA
CDR3 length: 14
CDR3 protein: CASSLEAGQGGYTF
CDR3 DNA: TGTGCCAGCAGCTTGGAAGCGGGACAAGGCGGCTACACCTTC

V gene: TRBV5-4
J gene: TRBJ1-2
D gene: NA
clone size: NA
CDR3 length: 14
CDR3 protein: CASSSAADPYGYTF
CDR3 DNA: TGTGCCAGCAGCTCGGCGGCGGATCCGTATGGCTACACCTTC

V gene: TRBV5-1
J gene: TRBJ1-3
D gene: TRBD1
clone size: NA
CDR3 length: 18
CDR3 protein: CASRPTTGGRFSGNTIYF
CDR3 DNA: TGCGCCAGCAGACCGACGACAGGGGGTAGATTCTCTGGAAACACCATATATTTT

V gene: TRBV4-2
J gene: TRBJ1-2
D gene: NA
clone size: NA
CDR3 length: 15
CDR3 protein: CASSQGGGSPYGYTF
CDR3 DNA: TGTGCCAGCAGCCAAGGGGGGGGCAGCCCCTATGGCTACACCTTC

V gene: TRBV11-2
J gene: TRBJ2-3
D gene: TRBD2
clone size: NA
CDR3 length: 15
CDR3 protein: CASSRRGANSDTQYF
CDR3 DNA: TGTGCCAGCAGCCGGCGGGGGGCAAACTCAGATACGCAGTATTTT

V gene: TRBV7-8
J gene: TRBJ1-2
D gene: NA
clone size: NA
CDR3 length: 14
CDR3 protein: CASSPRQARYGYTF
CDR3 DNA: TGTGCCAGCAGCCCGAGACAGGCACGGTATGGCTACACCTTC

V gene: TRBV4-1
J gene: TRBJ2-3
D gene: TRBD2
clone size: NA
CDR3 length: 17
CDR3 protein: CASSHPTSGGVTDTQYF
CDR3 DNA: TGCGCCAGCAGCCATCCAACGAGCGGGGGGGTCACAGATACGCAGTATTTT

V gene: TRBV11-3
J gene: TRBJ2-5
D gene: TRBD1
clone size: NA
CDR3 length: 14
CDR3 protein: CASSLGGGGGTQYF
CDR3 DNA: TGTGCCAGCAGCTTAGGAGGGGGCGGAGGGACCCAGTACTTC

V gene: TRBV27
J gene: TRBJ2-1
D gene: NA
clone size: NA
CDR3 length: 16
CDR3 protein: CASSSPRTRRGNEQFF
CDR3 DNA: TGTGCCAGCAGTTCTCCCCGGACCAGGCGGGGCAATGAGCAGTTCTTC

V gene: TRBV19
J gene: TRBJ1-3
D gene: TRBD1
clone size: NA
CDR3 length: 17
CDR3 protein: CASSPIDRGYSGNTIYF
CDR3 DNA: TGTGCCAGTAGTCCGATCGACAGGGGTTACTCTGGAAACACCATATATTTT

V gene: TRBV6-2/TRBV6-3
J gene: TRBJ1-6
D gene: NA
clone size: NA
CDR3 length: 15
CDR3 protein: CASSYPTETNSPLHF
CDR3 DNA: TGTGCCAGCAGTTACCCGACAGAGACTAATTCACCCCTCCACTTT

V gene: TRBV19
J gene: TRBJ1-1
D gene: TRBD1
clone size: NA
CDR3 length: 15
CDR3 protein: CASSITSAAGGEAFF
CDR3 DNA: TGTGCCAGTAGTATAACTTCAGCGGCAGGGGGCGAAGCTTTCTTT

V gene: TRBV5-1
J gene: TRBJ2-7
D gene: NA
clone size: NA
CDR3 length: 14
CDR3 protein: CASSLAEPSYEQYF
CDR3 DNA: TGCGCCAGCAGCTTGGCAGAACCCTCCTACGAGCAGTACTTC

V gene: TRBV6-5
J gene: TRBJ1-5
D gene: TRBD1
clone size: NA
CDR3 length: 14
CDR3 protein: CASSYSTGFQPQHF
CDR3 DNA: TGTGCCAGCAGTTACTCGACAGGGTTCCAGCCCCAGCATTTT